The 30 T cell receptor beta chains presented below share a single source sample, sequenced in a study of human T cells and chemical hapten exposure. TCRdb reprocessed the RACE reads via MiXCR and lists one record per CDR3 protein. The sample has about 80,000 distinct CDR3 sequences, about 15% seen once. Time point here: pre-sensitization, week 0. Treatment specified: therapeutic diphenylcyclopropenone sensitization with weekly scalp DPC. Sample: whole blood, taken in connection with sensitization to the hapten diphenylcyclopropenone (DPC). These receptors all come from a woman in her forties or fifties with alopecia areata. Some clones in this sample may be carry-over from other donors' samples.

The sample holds many counts of this clonotype. The chain joins TRBV6-5 to TRBJ1-5; D is unclear. CDR3 length: 14 residues. The V gene's germline CDR1 is MNHEY and CDR2 SVGAGI. Trimming left V 7 bases short and J 3 bases short, with 13 bases between. CDR3 sequence: CASKPPGSNQPQHF. The CDR3, as DNA: TGTGCCAGCAAGCCCCCCGGCTCCAATCAGCCCCAGCATTTT.

This clonotype has a count of ten or more. The chain joins TRBV9 to TRBJ2-3, with 12 bases fitting TRBD1. Trimming at V came to 4 bases and at J to 7 bases, leaving 13 bases not matched to a gene. CDR3 length: 17 residues. The germline V gene has CDR1 SGDLS and CDR2 YYNGEE. In nucleotides, the CDR3 is TGTGCCAGCAGCTCGGGACAGGGGGCGTACGGTACGAATACGCAGTATTTT. As protein: CASSSGQGAYGTNTQYF.

A few counts support this clonotype. This rearrangement joins TRBV4-1 to TRBJ1-5; no reliable D call. Trimming cost V 0 bases and J 0 bases, with 15 bases left between them. CDR1 is MGHRA and CDR2 is YSYEKL in the germline V gene. The CDR3 sequence is 18 residues long. The CDR3 loop is CASSQDRRGQHSNQPQHF. The CDR3 region has the DNA TGCGCCAGCAGCCAAGATAGGAGAGGGCAACATAGCAATCAGCCCCAGCATTTT.

In this sample, this clonotype turned up many times. The chain employs TRBV7-6 and TRBJ1-1; 7 bases agree with TRBD1. V was pared by 5 bases and J by 4 bases, with 22 bases of the junction left unmatched. This CDR3 region has 19 residues. CDR1 SGHVS and CDR2 FNYEAQ come from the germline V gene. The CDR3 loop is CASSLFPTGAERPPTEAFF. CDR3 DNA sequence: TGTGCCAGCAGCCTTTTCCCCACAGGGGCGGAACGACCACCCACTGAAGCTTTCTTT.

This clonotype was observed at least ten times. V gene TRBV20-1 combines with J gene TRBJ1-5, with D possibly TRBD1 on 6 matching bases. The CDR3 spans 13 residues. Trimming cost V 1 base and J 5 bases, with 9 bases left between them. Germline assignment: CDR1 DFQATT and CDR2 SNEGSKA (reference sequence). CDR3 DNA: TGCAGTGCTAGAGCAGACAGGTATCAGCCCCAGCATTTT. Translation: CSARADRYQPQHF.

The CDR3 protein is CASKSGSRNEQFF. CDR3 nucleotide sequence: TGTGCCAGCAAGAGCGGGAGTAGAAATGAGCAGTTCTTC. This sequence joins TRBV28 and TRBJ2-1; 8 bases map to TRBD2. Germline CDR1 and CDR2: MDHEN and SYDVKM. The CDR3 runs to 13 residues. V dropped 7 bases and J dropped 7; count of bases not matched to a gene: 6. Drawing the rest from reference TRBV28 and TRBJ2-1, the complete variable domain is DVKVTQSSRYLVKRTGEKVFLECVQDMDHENMFWYRQDPGLGLRLIYFSYDVKMKEKGDIPEGYSVSREKKERFSLILESASTNQTSMYLCASKSGSRNEQFFGPGTRLTVL.

The gene calls are TRBV20-1 and TRBJ2-1, with 7 bases identical to TRBD1. The CDR3 runs to 11 residues. Germline CDR1 reads DFQATT; CDR2 reads SNEGSKA (reference sequence). Trimming took 5 bases from V and 8 from J; bases not matched to a gene: 3. CDR3 protein: CSADRAHEQFF. The CDR3 DNA reads TGCAGTGCTGACAGGGCCCATGAGCAGTTCTTC.

This clonotype occurred a few times. The genes are TRBV2 and TRBJ2-1; no reliable D call. The germline V gene has CDR1 SNHLY and CDR2 FYNNEI. Trimming stripped 4 bases from V and 9 bases from J, with 10 bases between. This CDR3 is built from 12 residues. The CDR3 spells CASSGATVEQFF. In nucleotides, the CDR3 is TGTGCCAGCAGTGGGGCTACGGTTGAGCAGTTCTTC.

This clonotype was observed a handful of times. The chain combines TRBV2 with TRBJ1-5; D remains ambiguous. This CDR3 region has 11 residues. Trimming removed 5 bases at V and 6 bases at J, with 5 bases between. In germline, CDR1 is SNHLY, CDR2 FYNNEI. CDR3 sequence: CASSMGQPQHF. The CDR3, as DNA: TGTGCCAGCAGTATGGGTCAGCCCCAGCATTTT.

This clonotype has just a few counts. The V and J genes are TRBV14 and TRBJ2-4; D remains unclear. CDR1 is SGHDN and CDR2 is FVKESK in the germline V gene. CDR3 length: 16 residues. The V and J ends lost 3 bases and 1 base respectively, with 13 bases between them. Here the CDR3 reads CASSHTQLAAKNIQYF. The CDR3 region has the DNA TGTGCCAGCAGCCATACCCAACTGGCGGCCAAAAACATTCAGTACTTC.

This chain joins TRBV7-2 and TRBJ1-2; D not certain. The CDR3 contains 15 residues. V was cut by 2 bases and J by 4 bases, with 14 bases left in between. The germline V gene encodes CDR1 SGHTA and CDR2 FQGNSA. The CDR3 protein is CASSLSYRSRYGYTF. DNA of the CDR3: TGTGCCAGCAGCTTATCTTACAGAAGCCGCTATGGCTACACCTTC. Full variable domain (rest looked up from reference TRBV7-2 and TRBJ1-2): GAGVSQSPSNKVTEKGKDVELRCDPISGHTALYWYRQSLGQGLEFLIYFQGNSAPDKSGLPSDRFSAERTGGSVSTLTIQRTQQEDSAVYLCASSLSYRSRYGYTFGSGTRLTVV.

The sample holds a few counts of this clonotype. V and J are TRBV6-2 or TRBV6-3 and TRBJ2-5; D is possibly TRBD2 (5 bases). CDR1 is MNHEY, CDR2 SVGEGT, per germline. Trimming left V 2 bases short and J 7 bases short, with 14 bases between. CDR3 length: 14 amino acids. The CDR3 loop is CASSYILADGTQYF. The CDR3 DNA sequence: TGTGCCAGCAGTTACATCCTAGCCGATGGGACCCAGTACTTC.

This clonotype was observed a few times. V gene TRBV2 combines with J gene TRBJ1-5; tentatively, D is TRBD1 (5 bases). Germline values: CDR1 SNHLY, CDR2 FYNNEI. V was pared by 6 bases and J by 5 bases, with 17 bases between. This CDR3 contains 15 residues. The CDR3 DNA reads as TGTGCCAGCAGACGAATGGGGGTGAAGGATCAGCCCCAGCATTTT. Amino acids: CASRRMGVKDQPQHF. Full variable domain (missing parts from reference TRBV2 and TRBJ1-5): EPEVTQTPSHQVTQMGQEVILRCVPISNHLYFYWYRQILGQKVEFLVSFYNNEISEKSEIFDDQFSVERPDGSNFTLKIRSTKLEDSAMYFCASRRMGVKDQPQHFGDGTRLSIL.

This clonotype has just a few counts. V usage is TRBV9 and J usage is TRBJ2-7; TRBD2 matches at 8 bases. The V gene's germline CDR1 is SGDLS and CDR2 YYNGEE. V shed 0 bases, J shed 3 bases, and the junction held 5 bases outside the gene matches. This CDR3 has 15 amino acids. Here the CDR3 reads CASSVDDGRVYEQYF. The CDR3 bases are TGTGCCAGCAGCGTAGATGACGGGAGGGTCTACGAGCAGTACTTC.

The table lists this clonotype with a few counts. The chain uses TRBV18 and TRBJ1-3, with D possibly matching TRBD1 (5 bases). The germline gives CDR1 KGHSH, CDR2 LQKENI. CDR3 length: 16 residues. The V end was cut by 3 bases, the J end by 2 bases, with 14 bases between. This chain's CDR3 is CASSPGRGGAGNTIYF. The CDR3 DNA reads as TGTGCCAGCTCACCGGGGCGGGGAGGAGCTGGAAACACCATATATTTT.

This clonotype was recorded many times. The rearrangement links TRBV10-2 to TRBJ2-1; 9 positions agree with TRBD2. This CDR3 contains 13 residues. V lost 4 bases, J lost 6 bases, and 1 base stayed unmatched. Germline values: CDR1 WSHSY, CDR2 SAAADI. DNA of the CDR3: TGCGCCAGCAGTGTGACTAGCGGCAATGAGCAGTTCTTC. Translating gives CASSVTSGNEQFF.

V gene TRBV12-3 or TRBV12-4 combines with J gene TRBJ2-7, with 9 nucleotides matching TRBD1. The CDR3 extends over 14 amino acids. Trimming cost V 6 bases and J 2 bases; bases outside gene matches: 5. The CDR3 region is CASSPGQGPYEQYF. DNA for the CDR3: TGTGCCAGCAGCCCGGGACAGGGCCCCTACGAGCAGTACTTC.

The chain recombines TRBV16 with TRBJ2-1, with 7 bases that match TRBD1. From germline, CDR1 is KGHSY and CDR2 FQNENV. CDR3 length: 13 residues. Unmatched junction bases numbered 5, after V lost 4 bases and J lost 8 bases. CDR3 sequence: CASSPGGGYEQFF. CDR3 nucleotides: TGTGCCAGCAGCCCAGGGGGTGGCTATGAGCAGTTCTTC.

The CDR3 here is CASSHVKDRGRRTQETQYF. The CDR3 DNA sequence: TGCGCCAGCAGCCATGTTAAGGACAGGGGGAGACGTACACAAGAGACCCAGTACTTC. J is TRBJ2-5 and V is TRBV5-1, with 10 positions matching TRBD1. Germline CDR1 is SGHRS and CDR2 is YFSETQ. The ends lost 4 bases at V and 2 bases at J; junction bases unmatched: 17. The CDR3 contains 19 residues.

This chain joins TRBV18 and TRBJ1-3, with a possible D match to TRBD1 (6 bases). The CDR3 is 14 residues long. Trimming took off 5 bases at V and 0 bases at J, with 8 bases between the two ends. The germline gives CDR1 KGHSH, CDR2 LQKENI. The CDR3 DNA reads TGTGCCAGCTCAGGACAGAACTCTGGAAACACCATATATTTT. Translated, it gives CASSGQNSGNTIYF.

This clonotype has more than one count but fewer than ten. Because it lacks the conserved phenylalanine or tryptophan at the end, this CDR3 is likely a read error. The DNA is omitted, as the CDR3 cannot be located on it reliably, and the CDR3 follows TCRdb's listing. The J gene is TRBJ2-1, the V gene TRBV12-3 or TRBV12-4; the D call TRBD2 from the table was never checked on the DNA. From its first to its last residue, the CDR3 has 13 amino acids. Here the CDR3 reads CASSTLAGRAMLL.

Within the sample, this clonotype is medium-sized. The V call is TRBV11-2, the J call TRBJ2-2; D not resolved. Between the trimmed V and J ends, which lost 3 bases and 3 bases, there was a span of 11 bases. This CDR3 region has 15 residues. Germline CDR1 SGHAT, CDR2 FQNNGV. CDR3 loop: CASSLGPSDTGELFF. As DNA, the CDR3 is TGTGCCAGCAGCTTGGGTCCTTCTGACACCGGGGAGCTGTTTTTT.

This clonotype was detected a few times. The V gene is TRBV6-6, the J gene TRBJ2-1; D might be TRBD1 or TRBD2, each matching 5 bases. The germline V gene encodes CDR1 MNHNY and CDR2 SVGAGI (reference sequence). The CDR3 totals 16 residues. V was shortened by 0 bases and J by 5 bases, with 14 bases between the two germline ends. CDR3 bases: TGTGCCAGCAGTTACTCCCCTAGGGACGGGCACAATGAGCAGTTCTTC. Encoded protein: CASSYSPRDGHNEQFF.

V gene TRBV28 combines with J gene TRBJ2-4; 10 bases are shared with TRBD1. Germline values: CDR1 MDHEN, CDR2 SYDVKM. Trimming cost V 4 bases and J 6 bases; bases outside gene matches: 0. The CDR3 consists of 13 residues. CDR3 sequence: CASSWDRGNIQYF. The CDR3 DNA sequence: TGTGCCAGCAGTTGGGACAGGGGAAACATTCAGTACTTC.

This clonotype is termed medium-sized. The chain uses TRBV5-6 and TRBJ2-3, with 9 bases fitting TRBD2. This CDR3 has 15 residues. Looked up from germline, CDR1 is SGHDT and CDR2 is YYEEEE. Trimming took 2 bases from V and 4 from J; bases not matched to a gene: 5. The CDR3 region is CASSFFSGSADTQYF. Written as DNA, the CDR3 is TGTGCCAGCAGCTTCTTTAGCGGGAGCGCAGATACGCAGTATTTT.

The rearrangement links TRBV7-9 to TRBJ2-7; D not certain. The length of the CDR3 is 14 residues. V lost 5 bases and J 2 bases, leaving 13 bases between the germline ends. The germline V gene has CDR1 SEHNR and CDR2 FQNEAQ (reference sequence). CDR3 protein: CASSPRTVTYEQYF. In nucleotides, the CDR3 is TGTGCCAGCAGCCCTAGGACGGTGACCTACGAGCAGTACTTC.

This clonotype appeared many times. J is TRBJ1-2 and V is TRBV20-1; 8 bases align to TRBD1. The germline V gene encodes CDR1 DFQATT and CDR2 SNEGSKA (reference sequence). V shed 4 bases and J 3 bases; nucleotides not matched to a gene: 7. The CDR3 is 14 residues long. Here the CDR3 DNA reads TGCAGTGCTAAGACCGTGGACAGGGACTATGGCTACACCTTC. Translation gives CSAKTVDRDYGYTF.

The chain combines TRBV28 with TRBJ1-1; D uncertain. Trimming shortened V by 4 bases and J by 3 bases, and 9 bases separated the two germline ends. The CDR3 covers 13 residues. The germline V gene encodes CDR1 MDHEN and CDR2 SYDVKM. The CDR3 region is CASSSRFDTEAFF. The CDR3 nucleotides are TGTGCCAGCAGTTCACGCTTCGACACTGAAGCTTTCTTT. Filled out from reference TRBV28 and TRBJ1-1, the complete variable domain reads DVKVTQSSRYLVKRTGEKVFLECVQDMDHENMFWYRQDPGLGLRLIYFSYDVKMKEKGDIPEGYSVSREKKERFSLILESASTNQTSMYLCASSSRFDTEAFFGQGTRLTVV.

V gene TRBV5-1 combines with J gene TRBJ2-1, with 10 nucleotides matching TRBD2. V dropped 4 bases and J dropped 4; count of bases not matched to a gene: 5. This CDR3 has 15 amino acids. The V gene's germline CDR1 is SGHRS and CDR2 YFSETQ. CDR3 sequence: CASSLAGVGYNEQFF. CDR3 sequence (DNA): TGCGCCAGCAGCCTAGCGGGAGTGGGATACAATGAGCAGTTCTTC.

This clonotype came up a few times. The chain employs TRBV10-3 and TRBJ1-1, with D tentatively TRBD1 (5 bases). The CDR3 length is 12 residues. Trimming shortened V by 6 bases and J by 4 bases, and 9 bases separated the two germline ends. CDR1 and CDR2 from the germline V gene are ENHRY and SYGVKD. The CDR3 nucleotides are TGTGCCATCAGGGGGACTGGCACTGAAGCTTTCTTT. Its protein product is CAIRGTGTEAFF.